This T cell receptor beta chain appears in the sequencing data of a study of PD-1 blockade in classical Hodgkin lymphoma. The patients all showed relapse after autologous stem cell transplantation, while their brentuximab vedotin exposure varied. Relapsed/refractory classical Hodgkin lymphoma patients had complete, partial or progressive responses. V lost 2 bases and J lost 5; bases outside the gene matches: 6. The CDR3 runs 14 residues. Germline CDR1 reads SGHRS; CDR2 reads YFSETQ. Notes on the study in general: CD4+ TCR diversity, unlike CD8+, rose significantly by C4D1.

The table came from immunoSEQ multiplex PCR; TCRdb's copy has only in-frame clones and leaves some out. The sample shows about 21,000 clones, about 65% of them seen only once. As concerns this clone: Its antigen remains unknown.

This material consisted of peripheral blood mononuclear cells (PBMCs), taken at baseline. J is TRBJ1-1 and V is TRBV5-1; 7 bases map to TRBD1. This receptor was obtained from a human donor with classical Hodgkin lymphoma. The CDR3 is CASSFRQGGTEAFF. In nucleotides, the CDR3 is TGCGCCAGCAGCTTCCGACAGGGAGGGACTGAAGCTTTCTTT.